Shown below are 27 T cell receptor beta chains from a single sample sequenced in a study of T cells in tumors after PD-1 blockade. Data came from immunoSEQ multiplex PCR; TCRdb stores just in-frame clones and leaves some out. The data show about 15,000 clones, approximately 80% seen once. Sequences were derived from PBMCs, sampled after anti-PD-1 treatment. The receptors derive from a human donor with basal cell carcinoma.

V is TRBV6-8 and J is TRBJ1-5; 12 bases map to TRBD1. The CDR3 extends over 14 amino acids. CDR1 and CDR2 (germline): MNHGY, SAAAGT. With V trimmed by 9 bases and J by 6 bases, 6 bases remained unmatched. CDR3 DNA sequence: TGTGCCAGGGGAGGGACAGGGGGCTGTCAGCCCCAGCATTTT. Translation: CARGGTGGCQPQHF.

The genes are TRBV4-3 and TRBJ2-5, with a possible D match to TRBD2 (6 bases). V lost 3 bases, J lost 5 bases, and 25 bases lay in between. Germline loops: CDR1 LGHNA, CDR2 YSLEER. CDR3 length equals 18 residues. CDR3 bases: TGCGCCAGCAGCCAGAACGTTCTTGGAGGGCCATGGTCTGAGACCCAGTACTTC. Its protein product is CASSQNVLGGPWSETQYF.

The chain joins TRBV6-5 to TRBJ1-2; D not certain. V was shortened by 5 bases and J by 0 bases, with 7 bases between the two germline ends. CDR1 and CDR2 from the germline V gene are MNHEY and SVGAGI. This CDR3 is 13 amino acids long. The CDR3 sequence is CASSPHPNYGYTF. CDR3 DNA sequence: TGTGCCAGCAGTCCACACCCTAACTATGGCTACACCTTC.

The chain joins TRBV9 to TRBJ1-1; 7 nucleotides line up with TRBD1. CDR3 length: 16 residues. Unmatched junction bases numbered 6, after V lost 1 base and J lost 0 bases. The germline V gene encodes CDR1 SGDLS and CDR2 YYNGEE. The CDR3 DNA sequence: TGTGCCAGCAGCGTAAACGGGGACAGCATGAACACTGAAGCTTTCTTT. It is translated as CASSVNGDSMNTEAFF.

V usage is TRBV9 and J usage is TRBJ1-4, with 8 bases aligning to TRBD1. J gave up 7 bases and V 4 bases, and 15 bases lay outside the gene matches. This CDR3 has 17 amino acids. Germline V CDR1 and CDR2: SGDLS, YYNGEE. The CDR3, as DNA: TGTGCCAGCAGCACCCGGACAGGGCCGGGGATTGGTGAAAAACTGTTTTTT. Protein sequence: CASSTRTGPGIGEKLFF.

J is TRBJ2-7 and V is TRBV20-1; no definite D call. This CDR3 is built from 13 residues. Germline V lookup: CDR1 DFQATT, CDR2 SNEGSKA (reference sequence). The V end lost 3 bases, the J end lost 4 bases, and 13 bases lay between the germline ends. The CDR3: CSASGSQAYEQYF. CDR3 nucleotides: TGCAGTGCTAGTGGCAGTCAGGCTTACGAGCAGTACTTC.

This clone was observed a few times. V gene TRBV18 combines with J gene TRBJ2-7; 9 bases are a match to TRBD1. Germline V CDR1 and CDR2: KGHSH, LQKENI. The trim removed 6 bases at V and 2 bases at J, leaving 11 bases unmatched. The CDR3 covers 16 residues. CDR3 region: CASSLPGQGNPYEQYF. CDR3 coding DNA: TGTGCCAGCTCCCTACCGGGACAGGGAAACCCCTACGAGCAGTACTTC. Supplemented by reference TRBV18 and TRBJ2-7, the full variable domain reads NAGVMQNPRHLVRRRGQEARLRCSPMKGHSHVYWYRQLPEEGLKFMVYLQKENIIDESGMPKERFSAEFPKEGPSILRIQQVVRGDSAAYFCASSLPGQGNPYEQYFGPGTRLTVT.

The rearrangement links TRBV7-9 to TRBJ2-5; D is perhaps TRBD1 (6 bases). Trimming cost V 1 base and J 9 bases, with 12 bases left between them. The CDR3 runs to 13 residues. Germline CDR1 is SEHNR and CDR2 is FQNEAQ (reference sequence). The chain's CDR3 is CASSLEGVSAQYF. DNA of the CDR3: TGTGCCAGCAGCTTAGAGGGGGTTTCGGCCCAGTACTTC.

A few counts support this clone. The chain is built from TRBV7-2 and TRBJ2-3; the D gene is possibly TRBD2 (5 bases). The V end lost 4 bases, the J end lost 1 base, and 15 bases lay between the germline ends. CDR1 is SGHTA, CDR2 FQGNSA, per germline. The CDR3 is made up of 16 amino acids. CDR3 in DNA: TGTGCCAGCAGCTATCGAACGGGGTTACGCACAGATACGCAGTATTTT. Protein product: CASSYRTGLRTDTQYF.

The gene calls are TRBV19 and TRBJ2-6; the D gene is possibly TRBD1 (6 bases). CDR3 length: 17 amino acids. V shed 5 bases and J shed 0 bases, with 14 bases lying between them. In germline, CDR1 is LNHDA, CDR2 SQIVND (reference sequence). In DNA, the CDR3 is TGTGCCAGTAGTGCCCCTGGACAGTTCTCTGGGGCCAACGTCCTGACTTTC. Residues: CASSAPGQFSGANVLTF.

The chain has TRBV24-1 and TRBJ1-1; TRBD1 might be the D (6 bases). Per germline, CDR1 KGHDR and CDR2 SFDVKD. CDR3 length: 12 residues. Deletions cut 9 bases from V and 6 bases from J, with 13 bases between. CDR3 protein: CATSRGTAEAFF. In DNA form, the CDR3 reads TGTGCCACCTCCAGGGGTACCGCTGAAGCTTTCTTT.

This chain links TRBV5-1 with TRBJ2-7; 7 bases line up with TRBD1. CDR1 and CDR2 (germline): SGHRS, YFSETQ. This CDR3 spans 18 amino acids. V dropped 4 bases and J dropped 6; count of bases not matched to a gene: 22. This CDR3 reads CASSRVPWTGRLLAEQYF. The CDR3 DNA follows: TGCGCCAGCAGCAGGGTTCCGTGGACAGGACGGCTCCTAGCCGAGCAGTACTTC.

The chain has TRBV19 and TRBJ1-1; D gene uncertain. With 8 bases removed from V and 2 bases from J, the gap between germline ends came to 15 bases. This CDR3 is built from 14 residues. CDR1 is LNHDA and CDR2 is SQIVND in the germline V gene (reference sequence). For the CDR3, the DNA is TGTGCCAGTTCCAATCGGGCCTCTAACACTGAAGCTTTCTTT. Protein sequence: CASSNRASNTEAFF.

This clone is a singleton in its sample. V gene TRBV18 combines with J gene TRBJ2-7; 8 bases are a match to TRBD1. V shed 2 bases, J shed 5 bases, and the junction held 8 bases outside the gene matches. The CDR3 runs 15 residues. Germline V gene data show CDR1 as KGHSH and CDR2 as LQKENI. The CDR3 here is CASSPNSGQGNEQYF. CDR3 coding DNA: TGTGCCAGCTCACCAAATAGCGGACAGGGTAACGAGCAGTACTTC.

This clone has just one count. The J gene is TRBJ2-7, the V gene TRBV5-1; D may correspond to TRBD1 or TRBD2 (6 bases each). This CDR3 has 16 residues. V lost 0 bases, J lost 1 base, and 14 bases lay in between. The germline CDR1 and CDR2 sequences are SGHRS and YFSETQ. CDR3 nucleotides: TGCGCCAGCAGCTTGGGGGGGGCTAGATCTTCCTACGAGCAGTACTTC. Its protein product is CASSLGGARSSYEQYF.

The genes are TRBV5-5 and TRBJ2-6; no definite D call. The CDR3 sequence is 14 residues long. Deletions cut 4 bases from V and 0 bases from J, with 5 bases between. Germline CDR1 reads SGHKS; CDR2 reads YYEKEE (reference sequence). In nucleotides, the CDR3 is TGTGCCAGCAGCGTATACTCTGGGGCCAACGTCCTGACTTTC. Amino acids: CASSVYSGANVLTF.

The CDR3 region is CASSGIPGAIYEQYF. In nucleotides, the CDR3 is TGTGCCAGCAGCGGAATCCCGGGAGCGATCTACGAGCAGTACTTC. This chain uses TRBV9 with TRBJ2-7, with D perhaps matching TRBD2 (6 bases). This CDR3 comprises 15 residues. V gave up 3 bases and J gave up 3 bases, with 16 bases separating them. The germline V gene encodes CDR1 SGDLS and CDR2 YYNGEE.

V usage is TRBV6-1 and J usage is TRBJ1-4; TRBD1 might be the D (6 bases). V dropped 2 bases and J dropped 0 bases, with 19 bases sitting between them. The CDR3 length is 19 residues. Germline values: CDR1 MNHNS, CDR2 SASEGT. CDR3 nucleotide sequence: TGTGCCAGCAGTGAATTTCAGGGGTGGTTTCGTGCAACTAATGAAAAACTGTTTTTT. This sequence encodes CASSEFQGWFRATNEKLFF.

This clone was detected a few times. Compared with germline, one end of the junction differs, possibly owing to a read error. The CDR3 nucleotides read TGTGCCACCAGTTTCAGGGTCACTGAAGCTTTCTTT. Its protein is CATSFRVTEAFF. V usage is TRBV6-5 and J usage is TRBJ1-1; tentative D call: TRBD1 (5 bases). There are 12 residues in the CDR3. Germline CDR1 is MNHEY and CDR2 is SVGAGI.

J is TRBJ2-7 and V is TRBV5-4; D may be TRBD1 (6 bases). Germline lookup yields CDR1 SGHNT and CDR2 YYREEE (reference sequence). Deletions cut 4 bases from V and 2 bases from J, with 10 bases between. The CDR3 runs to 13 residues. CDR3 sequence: CASSEDRTYEQYF. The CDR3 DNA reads TGTGCCAGCAGCGAGGACAGAACCTACGAGCAGTACTTC.

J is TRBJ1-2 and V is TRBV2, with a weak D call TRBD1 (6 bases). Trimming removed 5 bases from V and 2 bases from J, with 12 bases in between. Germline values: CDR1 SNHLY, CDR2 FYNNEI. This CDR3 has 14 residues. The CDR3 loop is CASSQQGTNYGYTF. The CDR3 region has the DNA TGTGCCAGCAGTCAACAGGGAACAAACTATGGCTACACCTTC.

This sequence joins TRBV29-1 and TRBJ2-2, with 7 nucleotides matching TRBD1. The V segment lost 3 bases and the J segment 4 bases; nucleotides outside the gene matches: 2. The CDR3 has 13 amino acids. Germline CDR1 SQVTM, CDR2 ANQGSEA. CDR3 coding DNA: TGCAGCGTTGACAGGGGGAGCACCGGGGAGCTGTTTTTT. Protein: CSVDRGSTGELFF.

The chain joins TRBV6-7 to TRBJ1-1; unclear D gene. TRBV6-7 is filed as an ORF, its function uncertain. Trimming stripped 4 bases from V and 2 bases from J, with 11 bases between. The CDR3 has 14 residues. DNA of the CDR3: TGTGCCAGCAGTTCCAAACCAATAAACACTGAAGCTTTCTTT. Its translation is CASSSKPINTEAFF.

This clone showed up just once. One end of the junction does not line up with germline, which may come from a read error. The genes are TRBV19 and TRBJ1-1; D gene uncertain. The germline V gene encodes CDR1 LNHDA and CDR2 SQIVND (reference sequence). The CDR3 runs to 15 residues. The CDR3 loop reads CASSISVNSAGEPLF. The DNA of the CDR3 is TGTGCCAGTAGTATTTCTGTCAACTCCGCTGGTGAGCCGCTCTTT.

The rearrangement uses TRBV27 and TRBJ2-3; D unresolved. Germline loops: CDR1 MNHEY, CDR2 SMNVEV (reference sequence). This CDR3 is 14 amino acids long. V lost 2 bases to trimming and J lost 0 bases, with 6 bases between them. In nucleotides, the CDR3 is TGTGCCAGCAGTTTAGGTCTTAGCACAGATACGCAGTATTTT. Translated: CASSLGLSTDTQYF.

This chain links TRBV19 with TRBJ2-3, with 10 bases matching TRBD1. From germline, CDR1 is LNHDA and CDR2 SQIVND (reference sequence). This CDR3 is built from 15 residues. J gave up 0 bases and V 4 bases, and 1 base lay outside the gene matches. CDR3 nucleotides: TGTGCCAGTAGTAGGGACAGGGGTAGCACAGATACGCAGTATTTT. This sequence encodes CASSRDRGSTDTQYF.

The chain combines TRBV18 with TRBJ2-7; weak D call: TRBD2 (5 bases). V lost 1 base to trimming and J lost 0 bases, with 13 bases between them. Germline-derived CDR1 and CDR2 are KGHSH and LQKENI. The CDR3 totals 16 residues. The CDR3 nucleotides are TGTGCCAGCTCACCACTCCCGGGAACATCCTCCTACGAGCAGTACTTC. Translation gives CASSPLPGTSSYEQYF.